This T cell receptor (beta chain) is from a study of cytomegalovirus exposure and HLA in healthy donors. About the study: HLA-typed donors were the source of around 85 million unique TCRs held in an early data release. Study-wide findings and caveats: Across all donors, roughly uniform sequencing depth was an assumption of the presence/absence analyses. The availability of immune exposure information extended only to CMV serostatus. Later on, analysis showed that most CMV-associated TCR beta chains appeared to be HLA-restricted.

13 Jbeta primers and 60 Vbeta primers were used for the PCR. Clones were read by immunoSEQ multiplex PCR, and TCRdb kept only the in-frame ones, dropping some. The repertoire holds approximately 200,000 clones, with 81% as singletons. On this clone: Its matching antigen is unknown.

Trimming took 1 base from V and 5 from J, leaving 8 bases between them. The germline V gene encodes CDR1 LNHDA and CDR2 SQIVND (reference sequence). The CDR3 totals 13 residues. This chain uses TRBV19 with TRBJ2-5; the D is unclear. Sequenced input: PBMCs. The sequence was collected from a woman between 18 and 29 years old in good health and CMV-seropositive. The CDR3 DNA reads TGTGCCAGTAGTATAGCAGTCTCGGAGACCCAGTACTTC. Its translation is CASSIAVSETQYF. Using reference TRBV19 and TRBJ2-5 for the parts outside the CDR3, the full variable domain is DGGITQSPKYLFRKEGQNVTLSCEQNLNHDAMYWYRQDPGQGLRLIYYSQIVNDFQKGDIAEGYSVSREKKESFPLTVTSAQKNPTAFYLCASSIAVSETQYFGPGTRLLVL.